Shown below are 4 T cell receptor beta chains from a single sample sequenced in a study of CD8 T cells in ankylosing spondylitis. Whole-study results and caveats: Among TCR beta sequences, a motif of several highly homologous variants appeared characteristic of ankylosing spondylitis blood.

Each CDR3 protein gets one entry after TCRdb re-called the 5' RACE reads with MiXCR. This sample has about 500,000 distinct CDR3 sequences, with roughly an eighth found just once. These receptors' antigens are unknown. Sequenced sample: blood, either unsorted or a sorted T cell fraction (not recorded which). These receptor sequences come from a male donor with ankylosing spondylitis.

This clonotype was detected many times. The chain uses TRBV5-6 and TRBJ1-1, with 8 bases that match TRBD1. V trimming: 3 bases; J trimming: 2 bases; junction bases outside the gene matches: 3. Germline values: CDR1 SGHDT, CDR2 YYEEEE. This CDR3 has 14 residues. The CDR3 sequence is CASSWGQENTEAFF. CDR3 in DNA: TGTGCCAGCAGCTGGGGACAGGAAAACACTGAAGCTTTCTTT.

The V and J genes are TRBV7-9 and TRBJ1-1; D unresolved. Trimming took off 7 bases at V and 1 base at J, with 13 bases between the two ends. Germline V gene sequence: CDR1 SEHNR, CDR2 FQNEAQ (reference sequence). The CDR3 extends over 14 amino acids. For the CDR3, the DNA is TGTGCCAGCACCCCGTTTCGGGGGAACACTGAAGCTTTCTTT. Protein: CASTPFRGNTEAFF.

This chain links TRBV15 with TRBJ1-2; 10 bases agree with TRBD1. This CDR3 is built from 17 residues. From germline, CDR1 is LNHNV and CDR2 YYDKDF (reference sequence). The ends lost 5 bases at V and 2 bases at J; junction bases unmatched: 11. The CDR3 is CATSGWDRGVENYGYTF. CDR3 bases: TGTGCCACCAGCGGCTGGGACAGGGGAGTCGAGAACTATGGCTACACCTTC.

This chain connects TRBV24-1 to TRBJ2-7, with TRBD1 as a possible D gene (5 bases). Germline loops: CDR1 KGHDR, CDR2 SFDVKD. The CDR3 runs 17 residues. The ends were cut back, 3 bases at V and 3 bases at J, with 20 bases in the middle. The CDR3 reads CATSDISTARVNYEQYV. CDR3 nucleotide sequence: TGTGCCACCAGTGATATCTCGACAGCCAGGGTTAACTACGAGCAGTACGTC.